Shown below are 26 T cell receptor beta chains from a single sample sequenced in a study of early T cells in non-severe SARS-CoV-2 infection. TCRdb processed the 5' RACE reads anew with MiXCR; each CDR3 protein has one entry. The data hold about 55,000 distinct CDR3 sequences, with under 15% observed a single time. The sample here was whole blood, taken at baseline. Receptor source: an adult who was a healthcare worker with PCR-confirmed SARS-CoV-2 infection or an uninfected control (not recorded which).

This clonotype showed up just a few times. CDR3 residues: CASSGAGIPSGANVLTF. CDR3 bases: TGTGCCAGCAGTGGCGCCGGGATCCCGTCTGGGGCCAACGTCCTGACTTTC. The V gene is TRBV27, the J gene TRBJ2-6; possible D gene TRBD2, 5 bases. V shed 5 bases and J shed 1 base, with 15 bases lying between them. CDR3 size: 17 residues. Germline V gene sequence: CDR1 MNHEY, CDR2 SMNVEV (reference sequence).

The table lists this clonotype with many counts. The chain employs TRBV7-2 and TRBJ2-5; no clear D gene. Trimming removed 5 bases at V and 1 base at J, with 5 bases between. The CDR3 contains 12 residues. The germline CDR1 and CDR2 sequences are SGHTA and FQGNSA. The chain's CDR3 is CASSRLQETQYF. In DNA form, the CDR3 reads TGTGCCAGCAGCCGCCTCCAAGAGACCCAGTACTTC.

This clonotype was seen a few times. This chain links TRBV7-9 with TRBJ2-2, with a weak D call TRBD2 (7 bases). CDR1 SEHNR and CDR2 FQNEAQ come from the germline V gene (reference sequence). The CDR3 loop spans 16 amino acids. Trimming took off 3 bases at V and 5 bases at J, with 16 bases between the two ends. The CDR3 loop is CASSFGGPRETGELFF. The CDR3 DNA reads as TGTGCCAGCAGCTTCGGGGGGCCACGTGAAACCGGGGAGCTGTTTTTT.

This clonotype was counted a few times. This chain joins TRBV19 and TRBJ2-1, with TRBD1 matching over 11 bases. With 6 bases clipped from V and 5 bases from J, the junction kept 6 bases outside the gene matches. Per germline, CDR1 LNHDA and CDR2 SQIVND (reference sequence). This CDR3 spans 15 amino acids. CDR3 in amino acids: CASRLGQGANNEQFF. For the CDR3, the DNA is TGTGCCAGTAGGCTAGGACAGGGGGCCAACAATGAGCAGTTCTTC.

Details on this clonotype: This may be a read error, as it is one base from a much larger clone. The rearrangement uses TRBV7-7 and TRBJ2-2; 7 bases are a match to TRBD1. The CDR3 runs to 14 residues. Germline loops: CDR1 SSHAT, CDR2 FNYEAQ (reference sequence). The CDR3 region has the DNA TGTGCCAACAGCTCGGACAGGATCACCGGGGAGCTGTTTTTT. Translation gives CANSSDRITGELFF.

Many counts were recorded for this clonotype. V usage is TRBV28 and J usage is TRBJ1-5, with 10 nucleotides matching TRBD1. The CDR3 sequence is 15 residues long. Looked up from germline, CDR1 is MDHEN and CDR2 is SYDVKM. The V segment lost 3 bases and the J segment 4 bases; nucleotides outside the gene matches: 3. The CDR3 reads CASSLRTGGNQPQHF. CDR3 bases: TGTGCCAGCAGTTTGAGGACAGGGGGTAATCAGCCCCAGCATTTT.

The chain employs TRBV6-1 and TRBJ1-1; D is possibly TRBD1 (5 bases). Germline CDR1 reads MNHNS; CDR2 reads SASEGT. This CDR3 is 15 amino acids long. With 6 bases removed from V and 5 bases from J, the gap between germline ends came to 19 bases. The CDR3 spells CASRAGTGGITEAFF. The CDR3 DNA is TGTGCCAGCAGAGCCGGTACTGGGGGTATAACTGAAGCTTTCTTT.

The table lists this clonotype with a few counts. This sequence joins TRBV3-1 and TRBJ2-1, with 7 bases matching TRBD2. V shed 4 bases and J 8 bases; nucleotides not matched to a gene: 8. Germline loops: CDR1 LGHDT, CDR2 YNNKEL (reference sequence). The CDR3 loop spans 14 amino acids. The CDR3: CASSPAGVGDEQFF. DNA for the CDR3: TGTGCCAGCAGCCCCGCGGGAGTAGGTGATGAGCAGTTCTTC.

V usage is TRBV29-1 and J usage is TRBJ1-1; D is ambiguous. Germline V gene lookup returns CDR1 SQVTM and CDR2 ANQGSEA. This CDR3 is built from 12 residues. The V end was cut by 2 bases, the J end by 7 bases, with 11 bases between. CDR3 amino acids: CSVEIGIVEAFF. The CDR3 coding sequence is TGCAGCGTTGAAATAGGGATTGTTGAAGCTTTCTTT.

This clonotype was detected a few times. The chain links TRBV2 to TRBJ2-3; 9 bases align to TRBD2. Germline CDR1 reads SNHLY; CDR2 reads FYNNEI. This CDR3 has 16 residues. J lost 1 base, V lost 5 bases, and 7 bases had no gene match. The CDR3 here is CASSSRGGARTDTQYF. The CDR3 DNA sequence: TGTGCCAGCAGTTCACGCGGGGGGGCACGCACAGATACGCAGTATTTT.

In this sample, this clonotype turned up many times. This chain joins TRBV7-8 and TRBJ2-7; D is unresolved. Germline values: CDR1 SGHVS, CDR2 FQNEAQ. CDR3 length equals 11 residues. The V and J ends lost 3 bases and 2 bases respectively, with 2 bases between them. The CDR3 spells CASSLTYEQYF. The CDR3, as DNA: TGTGCCAGCAGCTTGACCTACGAGCAGTACTTC.

The genes are TRBV29-1 and TRBJ1-4; 11 bases map to TRBD1. The J segment lost 10 bases and the V segment lost 6 bases, leaving 7 bases of the junction unmatched. Germline CDR1 and CDR2: SQVTM and ANQGSEA. There are 13 residues in the CDR3. This CDR3 is CSVGDRGAGKLFF. CDR3 bases: TGCAGCGTCGGGGACAGGGGGGCCGGAAAACTGTTTTTT.

This clonotype has a handful of counts. The V and J genes are TRBV10-3 and TRBJ2-4; TRBD2 agrees at 8 bases. The V gene's germline CDR1 is ENHRY and CDR2 SYGVKD. CDR3 length: 14 residues. With V trimmed by 8 bases and J by 2 bases, 5 bases remained unmatched. The DNA for the CDR3 is TGTGCCATCGGTGCGGGGGGCACCAAAAACATTCAGTACTTC. It translates to CAIGAGGTKNIQYF.

This clonotype appeared many times. J is TRBJ1-4 and V is TRBV7-8, with unresolved D. This CDR3 is 15 amino acids long. V was trimmed by 2 bases and J by 8 bases, leaving 15 bases between them. The V gene's germline CDR1 is SGHVS and CDR2 FQNEAQ. CDR3 residues: CASSLSLVSGEKLFF. The CDR3 DNA is TGTGCCAGCAGCTTAAGTCTAGTGAGCGGGGAAAAACTGTTTTTT.

This clonotype was observed a few times. The chain recombines TRBV29-1 with TRBJ1-5; a weak D match, TRBD1 (5 bases). The V end lost 5 bases, the J end lost 7 bases, and 15 bases lay between the germline ends. CDR3 size: 13 residues. Per the germline V gene, CDR1 is SQVTM and CDR2 is ANQGSEA. The CDR3 spells CSVQLGVDQPQHF. Here the CDR3 DNA reads TGCAGCGTTCAATTAGGGGTGGACCAGCCCCAGCATTTT.

The chain combines TRBV20-1 with TRBJ2-5; TRBD2 aligns across 8 bases. Germline V lookup: CDR1 DFQATT, CDR2 SNEGSKA (reference sequence). The CDR3 has 14 residues. V shed 4 bases and J 3 bases; nucleotides not matched to a gene: 7. CDR3 in DNA: TGCAGTGCTATGAATTTAGCGGGGAAAGAGACCCAGTACTTC. Translation: CSAMNLAGKETQYF.

This clonotype has only a few counts. The rearrangement links TRBV24-1 to TRBJ2-3, with 13 bases that match TRBD2. V dropped 5 bases and J dropped 3; count of bases not matched to a gene: 13. CDR1 is KGHDR and CDR2 is SFDVKD in the germline V gene. This CDR3 spans 19 amino acids. The CDR3 DNA follows: TGTGCCACCAGTGCCCCACCTACTAGCGGGGGGGCCCGAACAGATACGCAGTATTTT. It yields the protein CATSAPPTSGGARTDTQYF.

The chain employs TRBV28 and TRBJ2-1; D not certain. With 7 bases removed from V and 6 bases from J, the gap between germline ends came to 10 bases. The CDR3 has 12 amino acids. Per the germline V gene, CDR1 is MDHEN and CDR2 is SYDVKM. In DNA form, the CDR3 reads TGTGCCAGCAACATAGTTCGCAATGAGCAGTTCTTC. Amino acids: CASNIVRNEQFF.

This clonotype was observed a few times. V is TRBV7-6 and J is TRBJ1-4; 9 bases agree with TRBD1. This CDR3 spans 15 amino acids. J lost 2 bases, V lost 3 bases, and 1 base had no gene match. Per germline, CDR1 SGHVS and CDR2 FNYEAQ. This chain's CDR3 is CASSFGQGTNEKLFF. For the CDR3, the DNA is TGTGCCAGCAGCTTCGGACAGGGGACTAATGAAAAACTGTTTTTT.

V usage is TRBV12-5 and J usage is TRBJ2-5; 7 bases are shared with TRBD1. The CDR3 extends over 14 amino acids. CDR1 is LGHNT, CDR2 FRNRAP, per germline. V shed 6 bases, J shed 5 bases, and the junction held 9 bases outside the gene matches. The CDR3 DNA sequence: TGTGCTAGTGGGTCCACAGGGGTTCGTGAGACCCAGTACTTC. Its protein is CASGSTGVRETQYF.

The V call is TRBV24-1, the J call TRBJ2-2; 9 nucleotides agree with TRBD1. Germline lookup yields CDR1 KGHDR and CDR2 SFDVKD. V gave up 8 bases and J gave up 4 bases; unmatched junction bases: 4. The CDR3 spans 14 residues. CDR3 coding DNA: TGTGCCACCACACAGGGGGCTCTCACCGGGGAGCTGTTTTTT. Protein product: CATTQGALTGELFF.

In this sample, this clonotype turned up a few times. This chain links TRBV19 with TRBJ2-1; D not certain. Germline V lookup: CDR1 LNHDA, CDR2 SQIVND (reference sequence). Trimming stripped 4 bases from V and 0 bases from J, with 10 bases between. The CDR3 has 15 residues. The CDR3 bases are TGTGCCAGTAGTACTATGGGTAGCTCCTACAATGAGCAGTTCTTC. It codes for CASSTMGSSYNEQFF.

The chain joins TRBV7-9 to TRBJ2-2; D may be TRBD2 (5 bases). Germline lookup yields CDR1 SEHNR and CDR2 FQNEAQ (reference sequence). Between the trimmed V and J ends, which lost 4 bases and 4 bases, there was a span of 16 bases. The CDR3 is 16 amino acids. As DNA, the CDR3 is TGTGCCAGCAGCTCTACTGGCGGGTTGGGCACCGGGGAGCTGTTTTTT. It yields the protein CASSSTGGLGTGELFF.

The rearrangement links TRBV12-3 or TRBV12-4 to TRBJ2-7; 8 bases are a match to TRBD2. The trim removed 6 bases at V and 2 bases at J, leaving 6 bases unmatched. The CDR3 has 14 residues. CDR3 coding DNA: TGTGCCAGCAGACCCCTCGGGGGGGCCTACGAGCAGTACTTC. Translated: CASRPLGGAYEQYF.

Ten or more counts support this clonotype. The V and J genes are TRBV12-3 or TRBV12-4 and TRBJ2-3, with no clear D. V gave up 3 bases and J gave up 6 bases, with 16 bases separating them. The length of the CDR3 is 15 residues. Here the CDR3 DNA reads TGTGCCAGCAGTTTTAGGAGCCCAACTCGGGATACGCAGTATTTT. As protein: CASSFRSPTRDTQYF.

This clonotype occurred many times. The genes are TRBV12-3 or TRBV12-4 and TRBJ1-4; D unresolved. The CDR3 length is 12 residues. The V gene lost 8 bases and the J gene lost 4 bases, with 8 bases spanning the gap. This CDR3 reads CASGSSNEKLFF. The CDR3 DNA follows: TGTGCCAGCGGCAGTAGTAATGAAAAACTGTTTTTT.